This T cell receptor beta chain came from a study of early T cells in non-severe SARS-CoV-2 infection. MiXCR, run by TCRdb on the 5' RACE reads, gives a single entry per CDR3 protein. The profile shows some 28,000 distinct CDR3 sequences, approximately 4.2% of them singletons. Germline CDR1 and CDR2: SEHNR and FQNEAQ (reference sequence). This CDR3 contains 14 residues. V shed 5 bases and J shed 5 bases, with 15 bases lying between them. This clonotype was recorded many times. Source material: whole blood. This TCR came from an adult who was a healthcare worker with PCR-confirmed SARS-CoV-2 infection or an uninfected control (not recorded which). V and J are TRBV7-9 and TRBJ2-5, with D maybe TRBD2 (5 bases). The CDR3 coding sequence is TGTGCCAGCAGCCCGATACTAGGCAGGGAGACCCAGTACTTC. Protein sequence: CASSPILGRETQYF.